Listed below are T cell receptor beta chains from one sample, sequenced in a study of vaccination effects on CD4 cells after COVID-19. TCRdb's copy holds only in-frame clones and misses some; the assay was immunoSEQ multiplex PCR. The sample yields 57,000 or so clones, about three quarters seen once. For these TCRs, the target antigens are not known. Material: CD4+ T cells from PBMCs cultured with HCoV-229E spike peptides, obtained after COVID-19 vaccination. Every receptor here comes from a human donor who received a COVID-19 vaccine. Both conserved end residues are trimmed from each CDR3.

v_gene	CDR3aa
TRBV7-9	ASSFEGGYTDTQY
TRBV7-2	ASSSYSPRNSPLH
TRBV5-8	ASSFGDRYNSPLH
TRBV5-1	ASSLEAATNEKLF
TRBV6-5	ASSRNRDSGNTIY
TRBV6-5	ASMPYLGEKLF
TRBV28	ASSFPQGISEKLF
TRBV2	ARGGPSGEQF
TRBV6-6	ASSTNDRGAA
TRBV28	ASRGRFDQPQH
TRBV25-1	ASRETGGFYGYT
TRBV12-5	ASGNKNEQF
TRBV30	AWNQRSYGYT
TRBV19	ATSPARYNSPLH
TRBV6-4	ASNRGPNYGYT
TRBV9	ASSVRSGANVLT
TRBV4-1	ASSQDLLAGGRGQF